This T cell receptor (beta chain) was captured by sequencing in a study of T cell repertoires in cytomegalovirus infection. Across the whole study: HLA-B-restricted CMV epitopes that are well studied, plus recently identified HLA-C-restricted ones, were used by the study. General observations from the study: Dominant in the ex vivo response were TCR beta clonotypes restricted by HLA-C and specific for CMV.

Details on this clonotype: What it binds is unknown. An end of the junction does not agree with germline; a read error may underlie this.

TCRdb re-called the reads through MiXCR, storing one row per CDR3 protein. This sample yields 700,000 to 850,000 distinct CDR3 sequences, of which less than 35% are seen a single time; around 12% belongs to the top ten. CDR1 and CDR2 (germline): PRHDT, FYEKMQ (reference sequence). CDR3 length: 14 amino acids. The TCR comes from a human donor in good health (CMV status not recorded). Some clones in this sample may be carry-over from other donors' samples. The material sequenced was cultured CD8+ T cells from PBMCs, taken from culture after CMV antigen stimulation. The V call is TRBV13, the J call TRBJ2-1, with D possibly matching TRBD2 (5 bases). This CDR3 is CVSSERDFYNEQFF. The CDR3 DNA follows: TGTGTCAGCAGCGAACGGGATTTCTACAATGAGCAGTTCTTC.